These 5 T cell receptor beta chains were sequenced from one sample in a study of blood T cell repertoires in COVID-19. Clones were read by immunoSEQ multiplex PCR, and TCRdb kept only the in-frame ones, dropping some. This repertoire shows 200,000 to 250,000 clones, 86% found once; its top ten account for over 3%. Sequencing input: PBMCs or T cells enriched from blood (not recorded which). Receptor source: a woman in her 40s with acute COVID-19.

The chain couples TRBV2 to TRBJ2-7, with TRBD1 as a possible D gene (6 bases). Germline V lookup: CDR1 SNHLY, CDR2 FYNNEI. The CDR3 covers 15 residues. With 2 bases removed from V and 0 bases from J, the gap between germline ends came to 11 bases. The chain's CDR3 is CASSEPQGSSYEQYF. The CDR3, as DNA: TGTGCCAGCAGTGAACCACAGGGATCCTCCTACGAGCAGTACTTC.

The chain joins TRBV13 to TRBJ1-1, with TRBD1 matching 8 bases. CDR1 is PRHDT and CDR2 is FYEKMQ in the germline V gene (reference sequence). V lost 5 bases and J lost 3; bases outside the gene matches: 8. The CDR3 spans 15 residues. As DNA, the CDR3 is TGTGCCAGCAGCGAAGGGACAGGTCAGTACACTGAAGCTTTCTTT. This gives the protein CASSEGTGQYTEAFF. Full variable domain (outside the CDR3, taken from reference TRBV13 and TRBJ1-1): AAGVIQSPRHLIKEKRETATLKCYPIPRHDTVYWYQQGPGQDPQFLISFYEKMQSDKGSIPDRFSAQQFSDYHSELNMSSLELGDSALYFCASSEGTGQYTEAFFGQGTRLTVV.

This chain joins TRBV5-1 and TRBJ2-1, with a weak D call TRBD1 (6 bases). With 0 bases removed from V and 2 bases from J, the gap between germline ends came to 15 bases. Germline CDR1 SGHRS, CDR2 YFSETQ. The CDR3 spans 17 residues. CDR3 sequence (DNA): TGCGCCAGCAGCTTGGTCCCCAGGGGCCCTACCTACAATGAGCAGTTCTTC. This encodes CASSLVPRGPTYNEQFF.

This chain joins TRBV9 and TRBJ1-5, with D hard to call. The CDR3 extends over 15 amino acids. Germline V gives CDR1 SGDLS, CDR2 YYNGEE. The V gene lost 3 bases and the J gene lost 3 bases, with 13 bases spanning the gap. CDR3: CASSDGESINQPQHF. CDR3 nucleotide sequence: TGTGCCAGCAGCGACGGAGAATCTATCAATCAGCCCCAGCATTTT.

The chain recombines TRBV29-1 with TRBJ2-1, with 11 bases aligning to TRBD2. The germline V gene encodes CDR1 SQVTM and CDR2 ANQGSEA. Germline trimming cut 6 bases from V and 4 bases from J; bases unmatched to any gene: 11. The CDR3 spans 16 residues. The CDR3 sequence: CSVPVGSGGVYNEQFF. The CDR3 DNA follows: TGCAGCGTACCCGTGGGTAGCGGGGGGGTGTACAATGAGCAGTTCTTC.